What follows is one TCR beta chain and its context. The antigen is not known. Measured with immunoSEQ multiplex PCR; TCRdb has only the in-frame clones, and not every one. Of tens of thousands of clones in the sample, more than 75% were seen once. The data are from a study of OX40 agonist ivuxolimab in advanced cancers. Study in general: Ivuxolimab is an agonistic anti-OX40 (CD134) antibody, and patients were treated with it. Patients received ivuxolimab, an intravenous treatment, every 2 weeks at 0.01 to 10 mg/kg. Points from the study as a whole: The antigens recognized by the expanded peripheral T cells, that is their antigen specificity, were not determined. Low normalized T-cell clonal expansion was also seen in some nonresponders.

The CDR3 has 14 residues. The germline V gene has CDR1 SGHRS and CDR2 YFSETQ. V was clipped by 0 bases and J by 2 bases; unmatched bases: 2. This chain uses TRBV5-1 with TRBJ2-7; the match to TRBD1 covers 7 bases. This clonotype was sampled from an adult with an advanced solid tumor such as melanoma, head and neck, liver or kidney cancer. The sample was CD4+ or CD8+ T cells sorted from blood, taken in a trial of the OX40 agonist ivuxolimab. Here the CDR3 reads CASSLATGPYEQYF. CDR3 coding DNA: TGCGCCAGCAGCTTGGCGACAGGGCCCTACGAGCAGTACTTC. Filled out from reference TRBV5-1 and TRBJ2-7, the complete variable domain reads KAGVTQTPRYLIKTRGQQVTLSCSPISGHRSVSWYQQTPGQGLQFLFEYFSETQRNKGNFPGRFSGRQFSNSRSEMNVSTLELGDSALYLCASSLATGPYEQYFGPGTRLTVT.